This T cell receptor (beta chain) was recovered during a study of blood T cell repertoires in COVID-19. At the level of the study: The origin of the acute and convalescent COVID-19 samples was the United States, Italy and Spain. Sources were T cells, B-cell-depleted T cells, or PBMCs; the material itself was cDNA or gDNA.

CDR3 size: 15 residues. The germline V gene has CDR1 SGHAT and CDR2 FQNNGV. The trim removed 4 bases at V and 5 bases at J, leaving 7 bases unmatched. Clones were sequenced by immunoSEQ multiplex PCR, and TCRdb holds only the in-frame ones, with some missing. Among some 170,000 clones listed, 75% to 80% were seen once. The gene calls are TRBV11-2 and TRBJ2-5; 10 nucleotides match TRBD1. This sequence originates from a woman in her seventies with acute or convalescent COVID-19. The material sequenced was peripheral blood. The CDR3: CASSSRTGGGETQYF. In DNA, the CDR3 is TGTGCCAGCAGCTCCCGGACAGGGGGAGGGGAGACCCAGTACTTC.